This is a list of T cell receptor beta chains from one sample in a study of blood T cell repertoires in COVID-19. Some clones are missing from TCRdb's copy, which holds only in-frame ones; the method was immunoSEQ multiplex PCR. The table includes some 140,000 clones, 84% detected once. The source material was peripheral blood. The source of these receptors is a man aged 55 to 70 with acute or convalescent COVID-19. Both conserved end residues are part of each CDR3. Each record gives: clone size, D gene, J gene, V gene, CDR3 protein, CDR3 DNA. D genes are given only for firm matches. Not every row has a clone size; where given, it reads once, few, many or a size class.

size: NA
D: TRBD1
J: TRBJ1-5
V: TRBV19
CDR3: CASTPGTGVGQPQHF
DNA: TGTGCCAGTACCCCAGGGACAGGGGTCGGTCAGCCCCAGCATTTT

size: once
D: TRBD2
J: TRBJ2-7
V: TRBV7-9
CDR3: CASSSGTSGTYEQYF
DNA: TGTGCCAGCAGCTCCGGGACTAGCGGGACCTACGAGCAGTACTTC

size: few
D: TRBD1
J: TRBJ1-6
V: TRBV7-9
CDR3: CASSLGQGVTWGSPLHF
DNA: TGTGCCAGCAGCTTAGGACAGGGAGTTACTTGGGGTTCACCCCTCCACTTT

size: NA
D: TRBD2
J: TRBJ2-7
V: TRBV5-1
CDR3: CASSFLSGTSYEQYF
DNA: TGCGCCAGCAGCTTTCTTAGCGGGACCTCCTACGAGCAGTACTTC

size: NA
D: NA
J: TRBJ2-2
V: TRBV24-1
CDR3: CATSAPAEGYTGELFF
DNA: TGTGCCACCAGTGCGCCGGCGGAGGGGTACACCGGGGAGCTGTTTTTT

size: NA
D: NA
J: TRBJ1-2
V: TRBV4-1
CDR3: CASSQEKISGTANNYGYTF
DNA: TGCGCCAGCAGCCAAGAGAAAATTTCGGGAACAGCGAATAACTATGGCTACACCTTC

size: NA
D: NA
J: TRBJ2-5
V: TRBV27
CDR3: CASSSSIFETQYF
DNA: TGTGCCAGCAGTTCTAGCATTTTCGAGACCCAGTACTTC

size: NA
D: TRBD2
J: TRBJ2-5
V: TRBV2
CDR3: CASSDPDLAGGVETQYF
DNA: TGTGCCAGCAGTGACCCCGACTTAGCGGGGGGAGTTGAGACCCAGTACTTC

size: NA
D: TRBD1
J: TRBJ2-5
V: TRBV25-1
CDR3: CASTSNDRGLETQYF
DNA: TGTGCCAGCACCTCAAACGACAGGGGTTTAGAGACCCAGTACTTC

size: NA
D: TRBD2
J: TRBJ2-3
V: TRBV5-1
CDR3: CASSLASGSTDTQYF
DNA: TGCGCCAGCAGCTTGGCTAGCGGGAGCACAGATACGCAGTATTTT

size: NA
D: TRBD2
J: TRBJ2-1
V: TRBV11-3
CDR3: CASSLGASGHNEQFF
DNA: TGTGCCAGCAGCTTAGGTGCTAGCGGGCACAATGAGCAGTTCTTC

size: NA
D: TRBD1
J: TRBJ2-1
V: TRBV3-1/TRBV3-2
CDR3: CASSQIQGNEQFF
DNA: TGTGCCAGCAGCCAGATACAGGGGAATGAGCAGTTCTTC

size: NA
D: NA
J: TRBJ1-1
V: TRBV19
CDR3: CASRLPGYTEAFF
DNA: TGTGCCAGTAGGCTACCAGGGTACACTGAAGCTTTCTTT

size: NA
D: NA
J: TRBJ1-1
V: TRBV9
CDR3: CASSASRDSPMNTEAFF
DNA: TGTGCCAGCAGCGCCTCCCGGGACTCCCCCATGAACACTGAAGCCTTCTTT

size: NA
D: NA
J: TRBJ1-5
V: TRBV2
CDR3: CASSFDRRSHQPQHF
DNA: TGTGCCAGCAGTTTCGACAGGCGGTCACACCAGCCCCAGCATTTT

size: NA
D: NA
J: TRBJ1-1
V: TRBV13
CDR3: CASSLVAGTFF
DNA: TGTGCCAGCAGCTTAGTCGCAGGGACTTTCTTT

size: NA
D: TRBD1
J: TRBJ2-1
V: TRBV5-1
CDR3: CASSRQGPGTGGFSEQFF
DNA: TGCGCCAGCAGCCGTCAAGGCCCCGGGACAGGGGGCTTCAGTGAGCAGTTCTTC

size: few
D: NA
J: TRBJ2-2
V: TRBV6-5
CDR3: CASSPDRRTTGELFF
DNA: TGTGCCAGCAGTCCCGACAGGCGGACCACCGGGGAGCTGTTTTTT

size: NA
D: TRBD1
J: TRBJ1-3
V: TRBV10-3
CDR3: CAISAGQGGSGNTIYF
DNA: TGTGCCATCAGTGCGGGACAGGGGGGCTCTGGAAACACCATATATTTT

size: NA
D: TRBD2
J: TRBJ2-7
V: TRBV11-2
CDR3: CASSLPAGLAGAYEQYF
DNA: TGTGCCAGCAGCCTCCCGGCAGGGTTGGCGGGGGCCTACGAGCAGTACTTC

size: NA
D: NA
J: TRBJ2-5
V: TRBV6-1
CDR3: CASSDRRRETQYF
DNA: TGTGCCAGCAGTGATAGACGGAGGGAGACCCAGTACTTC

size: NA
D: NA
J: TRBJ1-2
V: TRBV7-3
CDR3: CASSLTGALNYGYTF
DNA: TGTGCCAGCAGCTTAACGGGGGCACTCAACTATGGCTACACCTTC

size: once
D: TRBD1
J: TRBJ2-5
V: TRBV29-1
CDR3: CSVGTGEETQYF
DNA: TGCAGCGTTGGAACAGGGGAAGAGACCCAGTACTTC

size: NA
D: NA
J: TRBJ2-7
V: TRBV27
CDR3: CASSLSNFGSYEQYF
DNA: TGTGCCAGCAGTTTATCGAATTTTGGCAGCTACGAGCAGTACTTC

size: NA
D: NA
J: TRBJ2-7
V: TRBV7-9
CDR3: CASSLDSRYYEQYF
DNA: TGTGCCAGCAGCTTAGACTCGAGGTACTACGAGCAGTACTTC

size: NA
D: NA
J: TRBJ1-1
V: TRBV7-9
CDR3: CASSPGQPGDTEAFF
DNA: TGTGCCAGCAGCCCAGGACAGCCTGGGGACACTGAAGCTTTCTTT

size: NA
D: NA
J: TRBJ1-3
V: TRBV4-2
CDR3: CASSQVSMGARNTIYF
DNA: TGTGCCAGCAGCCAAGTTTCAATGGGGGCCAGAAACACCATATATTTT

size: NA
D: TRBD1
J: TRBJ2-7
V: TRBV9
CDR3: CASSVGQGTYEQYF
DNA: TGTGCCAGCAGCGTTGGACAGGGCACCTACGAGCAGTACTTC

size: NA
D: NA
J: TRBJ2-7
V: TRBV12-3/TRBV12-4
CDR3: CASSLGNSYEQYF
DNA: TGTGCCAGCAGTTTGGGCAACTCCTACGAGCAGTACTTC